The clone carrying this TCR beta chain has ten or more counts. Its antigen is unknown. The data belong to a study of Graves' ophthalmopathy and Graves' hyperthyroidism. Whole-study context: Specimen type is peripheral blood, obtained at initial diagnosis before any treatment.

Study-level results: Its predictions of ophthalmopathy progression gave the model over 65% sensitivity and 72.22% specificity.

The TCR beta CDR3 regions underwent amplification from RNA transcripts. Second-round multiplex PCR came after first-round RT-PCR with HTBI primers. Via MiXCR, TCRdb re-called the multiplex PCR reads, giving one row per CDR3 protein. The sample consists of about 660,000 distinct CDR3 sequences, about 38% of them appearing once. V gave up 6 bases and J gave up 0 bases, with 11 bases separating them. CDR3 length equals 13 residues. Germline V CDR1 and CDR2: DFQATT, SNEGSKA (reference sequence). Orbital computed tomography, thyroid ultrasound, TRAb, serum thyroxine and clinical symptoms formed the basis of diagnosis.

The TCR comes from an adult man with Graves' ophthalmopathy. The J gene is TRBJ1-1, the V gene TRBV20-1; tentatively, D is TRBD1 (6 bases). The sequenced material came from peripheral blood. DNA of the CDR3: TGCAGTGCCCCGACAGGATTGAACACTGAAGCTTTCTTT. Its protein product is CSAPTGLNTEAFF.